The present TCR beta chain was sequenced within a study of shared clonotypes between healthy human individuals. Broader study findings: Researchers found naive subsets generally carried larger estimated richness than memory subsets. Naive CD4 clonotypes were shared across several donors at around 5%.

An even split of each subset's genomic DNA across several immunoSEQ plates was performed. Roughly 30,000 T cell genomes (around 190 ng DNA) went into each sorted-subset replicate. The data were produced by immunoSEQ multiplex PCR, yet TCRdb's version contains in-frame clones alone and is incomplete. The repertoire holds about 1.1 million clones, approximately 80% seen once, with 0.55% to 0.7% in the top ten. Concerning this clone: Its antigen remains unidentified.

The CDR3 is 16 residues long. Between the trimmed V and J ends, which lost 4 bases and 12 bases, there was a span of 22 bases. The germline V gene encodes CDR1 MGHRA and CDR2 YSYEKL. This chain links TRBV4-1 with TRBJ2-6, with a possible D match to TRBD1 (6 bases). The specimen sequenced was memory CD4+ T cells from PBMCs. Subset: CD45RA-negative fraction. This TCR derives from a man aged 18-30 years in good health. Some clones in this sample may be carry-over from other donors' samples. DNA for the CDR3: TGCGCCAGCAGCCGGAATACTCACGGGGACATTTTCGTCCTGACTTTC. It encodes CASSRNTHGDIFVLTF.